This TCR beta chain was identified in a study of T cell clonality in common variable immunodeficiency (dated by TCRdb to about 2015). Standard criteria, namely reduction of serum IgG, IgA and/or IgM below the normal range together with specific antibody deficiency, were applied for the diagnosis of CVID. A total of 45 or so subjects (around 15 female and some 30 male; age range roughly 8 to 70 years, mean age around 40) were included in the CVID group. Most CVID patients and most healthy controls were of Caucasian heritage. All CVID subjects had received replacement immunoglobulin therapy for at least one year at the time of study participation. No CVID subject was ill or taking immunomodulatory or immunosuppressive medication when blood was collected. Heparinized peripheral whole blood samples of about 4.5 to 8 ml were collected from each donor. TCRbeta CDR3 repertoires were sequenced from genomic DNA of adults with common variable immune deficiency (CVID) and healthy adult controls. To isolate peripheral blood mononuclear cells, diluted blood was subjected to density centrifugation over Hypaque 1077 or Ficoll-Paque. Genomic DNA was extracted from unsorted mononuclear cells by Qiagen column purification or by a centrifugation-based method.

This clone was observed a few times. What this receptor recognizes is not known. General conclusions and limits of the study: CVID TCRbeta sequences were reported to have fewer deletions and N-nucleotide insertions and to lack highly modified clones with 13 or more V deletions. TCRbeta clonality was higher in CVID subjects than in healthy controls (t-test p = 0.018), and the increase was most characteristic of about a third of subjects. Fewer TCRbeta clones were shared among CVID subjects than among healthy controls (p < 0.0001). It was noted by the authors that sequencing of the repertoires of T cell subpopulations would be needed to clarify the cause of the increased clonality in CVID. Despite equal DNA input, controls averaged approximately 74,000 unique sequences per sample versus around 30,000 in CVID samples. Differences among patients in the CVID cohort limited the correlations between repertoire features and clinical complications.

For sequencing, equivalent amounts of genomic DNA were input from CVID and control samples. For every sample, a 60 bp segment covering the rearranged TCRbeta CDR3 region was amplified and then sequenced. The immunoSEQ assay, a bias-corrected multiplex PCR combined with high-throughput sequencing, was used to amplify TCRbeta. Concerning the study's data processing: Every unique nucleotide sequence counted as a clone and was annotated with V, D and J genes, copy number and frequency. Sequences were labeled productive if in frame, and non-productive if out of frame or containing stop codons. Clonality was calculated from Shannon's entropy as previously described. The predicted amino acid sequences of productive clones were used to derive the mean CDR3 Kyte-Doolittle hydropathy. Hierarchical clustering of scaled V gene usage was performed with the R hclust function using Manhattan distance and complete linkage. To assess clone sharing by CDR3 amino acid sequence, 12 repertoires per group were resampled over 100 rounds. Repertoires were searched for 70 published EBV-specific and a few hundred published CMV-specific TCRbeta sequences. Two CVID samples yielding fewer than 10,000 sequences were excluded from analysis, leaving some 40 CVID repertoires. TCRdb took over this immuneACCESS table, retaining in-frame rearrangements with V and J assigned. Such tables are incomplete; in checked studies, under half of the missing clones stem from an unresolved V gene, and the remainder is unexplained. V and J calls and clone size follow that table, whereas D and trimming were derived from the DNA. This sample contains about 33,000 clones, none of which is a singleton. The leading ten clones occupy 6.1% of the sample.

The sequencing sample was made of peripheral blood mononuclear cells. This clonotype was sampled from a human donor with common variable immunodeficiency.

The CDR3 DNA, read in part, is TGTGCCTGGAGTGTATTAGGGGCCGAACATAATTCACCC. It specifies CAWSVLGAEHNSP. The complete CDR3 reads CAWSVLGAEHNSPLHF. The sequence links TRBV30 to TRBJ1-6; matching of 5 bases hints at TRBD1 as the D gene. The CDR3 end falls 3 residues outside the read, so it is completed with the germline J gene. From its cysteine to its phenylalanine, the CDR3 spans 16 amino acids. The DNA covers only part of the CDR3, 39 bases in frame from base 1. V is clipped by 0 bases and J by 5 bases, and the sequence between their germline boundaries is 14 bases long. Taken from the germline V gene (reference sequence), the CDR1 and CDR2 loops are GTSNPN and SVGIG.